Below are 15 T cell receptor beta chains sequenced from a single sample in a study of blood T cell repertoires in COVID-19. Sequenced by immunoSEQ multiplex PCR; TCRdb stores in-frame clones only, minus some. The table lists about 190,000 clones, 84% of them singletons. Sequences were obtained from peripheral blood. These receptors were collected from a human donor in a cohort sampled during active COVID-19.

The gene calls are TRBV12-3 or TRBV12-4 and TRBJ2-4, with no clear D. Trimming took off 7 bases at V and 7 bases at J, with 14 bases between the two ends. This CDR3 region has 13 residues. The CDR3 DNA is TGTGCCAGCACAAACACAGTGAATAACATTCAGTACTTC. This sequence encodes CASTNTVNNIQYF.

This clone was observed a handful of times. J is TRBJ2-3 and V is TRBV7-2; TRBD2 aligns across 15 bases. The V gene end was trimmed by 5 bases and the J gene end by 7 bases; junction bases not matched to a gene: 10. Germline CDR1 SGHTA, CDR2 FQGNSA. The CDR3 is 17 residues long. The CDR3 sequence is CASSDRTSGRVLHTQYF. In DNA, the CDR3 is TGTGCCAGCAGCGATAGGACTAGCGGGAGGGTTTTACATACGCAGTATTTT.

The V gene is TRBV6-5, the J gene TRBJ2-2; D is unclear. The CDR3 extends over 13 amino acids. The V end was cut by 7 bases, the J end by 5 bases, with 11 bases between. CDR1 is MNHEY and CDR2 is SVGAGI in the germline V gene. CDR3 loop: CASTRRGTGELFF. In nucleotides, the CDR3 is TGTGCCAGCACTCGCCGAGGAACCGGGGAGCTGTTTTTT.

The V gene is TRBV4-1, the J gene TRBJ1-5; D is undetermined. CDR1 MGHRA and CDR2 YSYEKL come from the germline V gene. CDR3 length: 13 amino acids. Trimming pared 0 bases from V and 5 bases from J, leaving 5 bases between. DNA of the CDR3: TGCGCCAGCAGCCAAGATCCGTATCAGCCCCAGCATTTT. This gives the protein CASSQDPYQPQHF.

The CDR3 DNA follows: TGTGCCAGCAGCTTTGACAGGGGCTTGACGGATGGCTACACCTTC. Translating gives CASSFDRGLTDGYTF. The chain carries TRBV5-8 and TRBJ1-2, with 8 bases fitting TRBD1. V lost 2 bases to trimming and J lost 6 bases; unmatched junction nucleotides: 9. Germline V gene data show CDR1 as SGHTS and CDR2 as YDEGEE. CDR3 length: 15 amino acids.

The chain joins TRBV5-4 to TRBJ1-2; possibly TRBD1 for D (5 bases). Per germline, CDR1 SGHNT and CDR2 YYREEE (reference sequence). This CDR3 region has 13 residues. The V end lost 5 bases, the J end lost 3 bases, and 11 bases lay between the germline ends. CDR3 region: CASRKTEYYGYTF. For the CDR3, the DNA is TGTGCCAGCAGAAAGACAGAGTACTATGGCTACACCTTC.

The gene calls are TRBV30 and TRBJ1-5, with 10 bases lining up with TRBD1. The CDR3 is 14 amino acids. Germline CDR1 reads GTSNPN; CDR2 reads SVGIG (reference sequence). The J segment lost 6 bases and the V segment lost 1 base, leaving 3 bases of the junction unmatched. Written as DNA, the CDR3 is TGTGCCTGGAGTGCCGGACAGGGGGTTCAGCCCCAGCATTTT. Encoded protein: CAWSAGQGVQPQHF. The variable domain in full, with the rest retrieved from reference TRBV30 and TRBJ1-5, is SQTIHQWPATLVQPVGSPLSLECTVEGTSNPNLYWYRQAAGRGLQLLFYSVGIGQISSEVPQNLSASRPQDRQFILSSKKLLLSDSGFYLCAWSAGQGVQPQHFGDGTRLSIL.

This clone was detected only a few times. The gene calls are TRBV4-2 and TRBJ1-1; D unclear. This CDR3 region has 11 residues. Germline V lookup: CDR1 LGHNA, CDR2 YNFKEQ. With 1 base removed from V and 8 bases from J, the gap between germline ends came to 5 bases. This CDR3 reads CASSQGGEAFF. CDR3 in DNA: TGTGCCAGCAGCCAAGGCGGAGAAGCTTTCTTT.

The J gene is TRBJ2-3, the V gene TRBV11-2, with a tentative D call TRBD1 (6 bases). The germline V and J ends were trimmed by 3 bases and 5 bases, with 15 bases remaining between them. CDR3 size: 15 residues. CDR1 and CDR2 (germline): SGHAT, FQNNGV. CDR3 protein: CASSLGSVGGDTQYF. The CDR3 DNA follows: TGTGCCAGCAGCTTGGGATCAGTAGGGGGAGATACGCAGTATTTT.

The chain recombines TRBV5-5 with TRBJ2-3; tentative D call: TRBD2 (5 bases). Germline CDR1 and CDR2: SGHKS and YYEKEE (reference sequence). With 1 base removed from V and 2 bases from J, the gap between germline ends came to 14 bases. The CDR3 sequence is 16 residues long. CDR3 sequence (DNA): TGTGCCAGCAGCTTGTTGGGAGCTTTGGACACAGATACGCAGTATTTT. This codes for CASSLLGALDTDTQYF.

The chain joins TRBV11-2 to TRBJ2-7; D is perhaps TRBD2 (5 bases). Per the germline V gene, CDR1 is SGHAT and CDR2 is FQNNGV. The CDR3 sequence is 15 residues long. Trimming shortened V by 5 bases and J by 4 bases, and 18 bases separated the two germline ends. CDR3 DNA: TGTGCCAGCAGCCTTAGTGTCGGGGATCAATACGAGCAGTACGTC. Protein: CASSLSVGDQYEQYV.

The chain recombines TRBV5-1 with TRBJ2-7, with D possibly matching TRBD1 (5 bases). The CDR3 has 14 residues. CDR1 is SGHRS and CDR2 is YFSETQ in the germline V gene. The V gene lost 0 bases and the J gene lost 1 base, with 8 bases spanning the gap. This chain's CDR3 is CASSLGGPSYEQYF. CDR3 bases: TGCGCCAGCAGCTTGGGGGGCCCGTCCTACGAGCAGTACTTC.

The rearrangement uses TRBV4-1 and TRBJ2-5; 7 nucleotides match TRBD1. CDR3 size: 13 residues. The germline V gene has CDR1 MGHRA and CDR2 YSYEKL. The V gene end was trimmed by 4 bases and the J gene end by 2 bases; junction bases not matched to a gene: 1. CDR3 nucleotides: TGCGCCAGCAGCCTGGGACAGCAAGAGACCCAGTACTTC. Amino acids: CASSLGQQETQYF.

In DNA form, the CDR3 reads TGTGCCAGCAGCTTGGAGGGACAGCGATTACCGACGGGGACGCAGTATTTT. Translating it yields CASSLEGQRLPTGTQYF. V usage is TRBV5-8 and J usage is TRBJ2-3, with 7 bases aligning to TRBD1. CDR1 SGHTS and CDR2 YDEGEE come from the germline V gene. CDR3 length equals 17 residues. J was trimmed by 9 bases and V by 0 bases; bases with no gene match: 16.

With regard to this clone: This CDR3 is also generated by other DNA sequences in the sample. CDR3 residues: CASSLATDTEAFF. CDR3 sequence (DNA): TGCGCCAGCAGCTTGGCGACAGACACTGAAGCTTTCTTT. This chain joins TRBV5-1 and TRBJ1-1; D possibly corresponds to TRBD1 (5 bases). Germline V CDR1 and CDR2: SGHRS, YFSETQ. The ends were cut back, 0 bases at V and 3 bases at J, with 6 bases in the middle. The CDR3 is 13 amino acids.